Detailed here is one T cell receptor (beta chain). This entry belongs to a study of blood T cell repertoires in COVID-19. Study in general: The samples span acute and convalescent COVID-19 from the United States, Italy and Spain. PBMCs, B-cell-depleted T cells, or T cells provided the cDNA or gDNA that made up the material.

The CDR3 consists of 14 residues. V lost 8 bases and J 4 bases, leaving 17 bases between the germline ends. Germline CDR1 and CDR2: MNHEY and SVGAGI. Authors' methods: The authors estimated nucleated cell counts from reference gene primer amplification. Using immunoSEQ multiplex PCR, the repertoire was profiled, and TCRdb retains in-frame clones only, with some absent. V, J and clone size reflect that table, while D and trimming were determined from the DNA. The sample holds 650,000 to 800,000 clones; 85% to 90% are singletons and the top ten take around 0.3%. Sequences were obtained from peripheral blood. The clonotype originates from a woman aged 18-35 years with acute or convalescent COVID-19. The chain joins TRBV6-5 to TRBJ1-1; D is ambiguous. The DNA for the CDR3 is TGTGCCAGCGGAAGTGTAGGAGAAATCACTGAAGCTTTCTTT. Protein sequence: CASGSVGEITEAFF.